The source of this TCR beta chain is a study of T cells after posttransplantation cyclophosphamide. Sequencing used immunoSEQ multiplex PCR; TCRdb keeps in-frame clones, though not all of them. Here the sample spans 16,000 or so clones, about 90% being singletons. Treatment was busulfan-fludarabine conditioning, a marrow graft, and cyclophosphamide on days +3 and +4. Germline V lookup: CDR1 SGHTA, CDR2 FQGNSA. This CDR3 has 14 amino acids. This TCR came from a male patient aged 60-70 years who received an allogeneic stem cell transplant from a related donor and was CMV-positive. T cells may partly derive from the graft donor. The V call is TRBV7-2, the J call TRBJ2-5; 7 bases match TRBD2. The J call could be wrong; TRBJ2-7 is a better fit for the DNA end. The source was CD4+ T cells sorted from blood, collected after allogeneic stem cell transplant with posttransplant cyclophosphamide. The CDR3 bases are TGTGCCAGCAGCTTAGGGGCGCGGGGGTTCGAGCAGTACTTC. This gives the protein CASSLGARGFEQYF.